This T cell receptor beta chain is from a study of blood T cell repertoires in COVID-19. Sequenced by immunoSEQ multiplex PCR; TCRdb stores in-frame clones only, minus some. The table records 300,000 to 450,000 clones, approximately 89% of them present only once. The CDR3 loop spans 16 amino acids. Trimming took 1 base from V and 3 from J, leaving 15 bases between them. Per the germline V gene, CDR1 is LGHNA and CDR2 is YNFKEQ. The J gene is TRBJ1-2, the V gene TRBV4-2, with D possibly TRBD1 on 6 matching bases. The sequence came from a woman in her sixties with COVID-19, enrolled during active disease. The source material was peripheral blood. In DNA form, the CDR3 reads TGTGCCAGCAGCCAAGGGACAGCGCGTCAAGACTATGGCTACACCTTC. Encoded protein: CASSQGTARQDYGYTF.